This note documents a single T cell receptor (beta chain) sequence. Trimming removed 6 bases from V and 6 bases from J; junction bases left unmatched: 17. CDR1 SNHLY and CDR2 FYNNEI come from the germline V gene. The CDR3 contains 18 residues. The data were obtained in a study of shared clonotypes between healthy human individuals. Using immunoSEQ multiplex PCR, the repertoire was profiled, and TCRdb retains in-frame clones only, with some absent. The table lists more than 1.2 million clones, just under 99% of them singletons. The sequenced material came from naive CD4+ T cells sorted from blood. Subset indicated: CD45RA+ positively selected. The chain couples TRBV2 to TRBJ2-1; TRBD1 matches 10 bases. The receptor's source is a man aged 30 to 45 in good health. The CDR3 DNA sequence: TGTGCCAGCAGCGGGGACAGGGGCGGTAGGAGGCAAGGCAATGAGCAGTTCTTC. Translating gives CASSGDRGGRRQGNEQFF.